This entry describes one TCR beta chain. This CDR3 is 14 amino acids long. Looked up from germline, CDR1 is KGHSH and CDR2 is LQKENI. V was cut by 4 bases and J by 3 bases, with 12 bases left in between. This sample was included in a study of blood T cell repertoires in COVID-19. Study in general: The United States, Italy and Spain were the sources of the acute and convalescent COVID-19 samples. PBMCs, B-cell-depleted T cells, or T cells were the source of the cDNA or gDNA that made up the material.

How the authors handled the data: Estimates of nucleated cell counts were drawn from the amplification of reference gene primers. Repertoires were generated with immunoSEQ multiplex PCR, while TCRdb's copy carries only in-frame clones and drops some. D and trimming come from the DNA, and the V and J calls and clone size come from that table. The repertoire consists of 310,000 or so clones, with around 86% occurring once and the leading ten covering 1%. Input material: peripheral blood. J is TRBJ1-1 and V is TRBV18, with a weak D call TRBD1 (6 bases). The sequence was obtained from a man between 50 and 59 years old with active or convalescent COVID-19. CDR3 protein: CASSRQVGDTEAFF. The CDR3 DNA reads as TGTGCCAGCTCACGACAGGTCGGCGACACTGAAGCTTTCTTT.